Shown below are 31 T cell receptor beta chains from a single sample sequenced in a study of T cells in Graves' hyperthyroidism and ophthalmopathy. Researchers took RNA transcripts and amplified the TCR beta CDR3 regions from them. TCR CDR3 underwent first-round RT-PCR with the HTBI primer set. TCRdb re-derived calls from the multiplex PCR reads in MiXCR, one entry per CDR3 protein. Among hundreds of thousands of distinct CDR3 sequences listed, about 14% were seen once. The sequenced sample consisted of blood. Receptors originate from a young man with Graves' ophthalmopathy.

In this sample, this clonotype turned up a few times. The genes are TRBV15 and TRBJ2-3, with 8 positions matching TRBD2. V was pared by 5 bases and J by 2 bases, with 6 bases of the junction left unmatched. Per germline, CDR1 LNHNV and CDR2 YYDKDF (reference sequence). CDR3 size: 15 residues. The CDR3: CATSSGTSLTDTQYF. CDR3 DNA: TGTGCCACCAGCTCCGGGACTAGTCTCACAGATACGCAGTATTTT.

This clonotype was seen at least ten times. The chain links TRBV11-1 to TRBJ1-6, with 10 positions matching TRBD1. Germline trimming cut 5 bases from V and 10 bases from J; bases unmatched to any gene: 5. The V gene's germline CDR1 is SGHAT and CDR2 FQDESV (reference sequence). CDR3 length: 14 residues. CDR3 DNA: TGTGCCAGCAGCGTCGACAGGGGGCGGTCACCCCTCCACTTT. This gives the protein CASSVDRGRSPLHF.

Comments on this clonotype: This may come from a read error, since a much larger clone is one base off. The genes are TRBV12-3 or TRBV12-4 and TRBJ1-2; no reliable D call. The CDR3 extends over 13 amino acids. CDR3 sequence: CASGLILAYGYTF. CDR3 sequence (DNA): TGTGCCAGCGGTTTGATCCTGGCTTATGGCTACACCTTC.

This clonotype has a handful of counts. The rearrangement uses TRBV19 and TRBJ2-2, with D possibly matching TRBD2 (5 bases). Trimming removed 3 bases from V and 8 bases from J, with 13 bases in between. CDR3 size: 14 residues. The V gene's germline CDR1 is LNHDA and CDR2 SQIVND (reference sequence). The CDR3 sequence: CASSIGGSPGELFF. In DNA, the CDR3 is TGTGCCAGTAGTATCGGAGGCTCTCCGGGGGAGCTGTTTTTT.

The V call is TRBV10-3, the J call TRBJ2-1; 15 positions agree with TRBD2. Germline CDR1 is ENHRY and CDR2 is SYGVKD. V shed 1 base and J 0 bases; nucleotides not matched to a gene: 7. The CDR3 has 20 residues. The CDR3 region has the DNA TGTGCCATCAGTGAGTTGTGGACTAGCGGGGGGGGAAGCTCCTACAATGAGCAGTTCTTC. Its translation: CAISELWTSGGGSSYNEQFF.

This clonotype was observed many times. The CDR3 DNA reads TGTGCCAGCAGTTTTGCCAGCTGGCCCTACGAGCAGTACTTC. As protein: CASSFASWPYEQYF. The chain links TRBV27 to TRBJ2-7; no clear D. V was cut by 3 bases and J by 2 bases, with 11 bases left in between. CDR1 MNHEY and CDR2 SMNVEV come from the germline V gene (reference sequence). This CDR3 region has 14 residues.

This clonotype was found many times. DNA of the CDR3: TGTGCCTGGAGTTCAGGGAATGCGGTGGATACGCAGTATTTT. Translating gives CAWSSGNAVDTQYF. The V call is TRBV30, the J call TRBJ2-3, with D tentatively TRBD1 (5 bases). Looked up from germline, CDR1 is GTSNPN and CDR2 is SVGIG (reference sequence). V lost 2 bases and J 6 bases, leaving 15 bases between the germline ends. The CDR3 sequence is 14 residues long.

The chain carries TRBV7-6 and TRBJ2-1; TRBD2 agrees at 8 bases. Per germline, CDR1 SGHVS and CDR2 FNYEAQ. Trimming at V came to 1 base and at J to 9 bases, leaving 8 bases not matched to a gene. This CDR3 contains 15 residues. The CDR3 is CASSLEAGDYGEQFF. For the CDR3, the DNA is TGTGCCAGCAGCTTAGAAGCGGGAGATTACGGTGAGCAGTTCTTC. Full variable domain (remainder filled in from reference TRBV7-6 and TRBJ2-1): GAGVSQSPRYKVTKRGQDVALRCDPISGHVSLYWYRQALGQGPEFLTYFNYEAQQDKSGLPNDRFSAERPEGSISTLTIQRTEQRDSAMYRCASSLEAGDYGEQFFGPGTRLTVL.

This clonotype came up a few times. The chain carries TRBV6-5 and TRBJ2-1; D ambiguous. The CDR3 loop spans 12 amino acids. Trimming removed 0 bases at V and 6 bases at J, with 3 bases between. The germline gives CDR1 MNHEY, CDR2 SVGAGI. CDR3 sequence (DNA): TGTGCCAGCAGTTACTCTTTCAATGAGCAGTTCTTC. Translating it yields CASSYSFNEQFF.

This clonotype was observed many times. The chain has TRBV7-6 and TRBJ2-3; a possible D gene is TRBD2 (5 bases). This CDR3 is 15 amino acids long. Trimming removed 4 bases at V and 6 bases at J, with 17 bases between. The germline V gene has CDR1 SGHVS and CDR2 FNYEAQ. CDR3 amino acids: CASSSLAGFRDTQYF. The CDR3 region has the DNA TGTGCCAGCAGCTCCCTTGCGGGTTTTCGGGATACGCAGTATTTT.

The table lists this clonotype with a count of one. This rearrangement joins TRBV4-1 to TRBJ2-4, with 11 bases matching TRBD2. Germline loops: CDR1 MGHRA, CDR2 YSYEKL. V lost 1 base to trimming and J lost 6 bases; unmatched junction nucleotides: 5. This CDR3 has 16 residues. The CDR3 nucleotides read TGCGCCAGCAGCCAAGGTCGCACTAGCGGGGGAAACATTCAGTACTTC. Encoded protein: CASSQGRTSGGNIQYF.

This clonotype was counted only a few times. V and J are TRBV15 and TRBJ1-1, with D tentatively TRBD1 (6 bases). V lost 0 bases and J lost 3, with 17 bases in between. The CDR3 is 17 amino acids. The germline V gene encodes CDR1 LNHNV and CDR2 YYDKDF (reference sequence). The CDR3 coding sequence is TGTGCCACCAGCAGAGATCCTGGAACGGGGGGCTACACTGAAGCTTTCTTT. Translation gives CATSRDPGTGGYTEAFF.

V gene TRBV12-3 or TRBV12-4 combines with J gene TRBJ2-5; 9 positions match TRBD1. Trimming took 6 bases from V and 4 from J; bases not matched to a gene: 9. CDR3 length: 15 residues. The CDR3 sequence: CASSIGQGWIETQYF. As DNA, the CDR3 is TGTGCCAGCAGCATCGGACAGGGGTGGATAGAGACCCAGTACTTC.

The J gene is TRBJ2-1, the V gene TRBV24-1, with TRBD1 matching over 9 bases. Trimming cost V 3 bases and J 2 bases; bases outside gene matches: 13. Germline V CDR1 and CDR2: KGHDR, SFDVKD. This CDR3 region has 19 residues. This CDR3 reads CATSDPHRVGQGTYNEQFF. DNA for the CDR3: TGTGCCACCAGTGATCCGCATAGGGTTGGACAGGGGACCTACAATGAGCAGTTCTTC.

This clonotype was detected ten times or more. The chain is built from TRBV19 and TRBJ1-5; D remains ambiguous. This CDR3 contains 15 residues. The V gene lost 0 bases and the J gene lost 11 bases, with 17 bases spanning the gap. Germline assignment: CDR1 LNHDA and CDR2 SQIVND (reference sequence). The CDR3 loop is CASSIDPGGTVAQHF. The CDR3 DNA reads TGTGCCAGTAGTATAGATCCTGGTGGTACGGTGGCCCAGCATTTT.

In this sample, this clonotype turned up a few times. V is TRBV25-1 and J is TRBJ2-5; tentatively, D is TRBD1 (6 bases). The CDR3 length is 13 residues. Germline V gene data show CDR1 as MGHDK and CDR2 as SYGVNS. The V end was cut by 1 base, the J end by 4 bases, with 7 bases between. CDR3 sequence (DNA): TGTGCCAGCAGTGAATCAGGGGTAGAGACCCAGTACTTC. It translates to CASSESGVETQYF.

Note on this clonotype: A clone one base away is much larger, so this may be a read error. The CDR3 carries no conserved terminal phenylalanine or tryptophan, so it likely arises from a read error. The chain recombines TRBV20-1 with TRBJ2-5, with D perhaps TRBD1 (6 bases). Germline assignment: CDR1 DFQATT and CDR2 SNEGSKA (reference sequence). CDR3 length: 15 amino acids. V dropped 5 bases and J dropped 1 base, with 17 bases sitting between them. CDR3 coding DNA: TGCAGTGCTCCAGCGCGCTGGGGGCCCCAAGAGACCCAGTACCTC. It encodes CSAPARWGPQETQYL.

This chain connects TRBV5-1 to TRBJ1-1, with TRBD1 as a possible D gene (6 bases). The germline V gene has CDR1 SGHRS and CDR2 YFSETQ. The V gene lost 8 bases and the J gene lost 0 bases, with 17 bases spanning the gap. The CDR3 spans 15 residues. The CDR3: CARTPRGGLNTEAFF. In nucleotides, the CDR3 is TGCGCCAGGACCCCCCGGGGGGGCCTGAACACTGAAGCTTTCTTT.

This clonotype was picked up a small number of times. The rearrangement joins TRBV6-5 to TRBJ1-1; no definite D call. Trimming took 0 bases from V and 4 from J, leaving 6 bases between them. This CDR3 region has 13 residues. Germline assignment: CDR1 MNHEY and CDR2 SVGAGI. For the CDR3, the DNA is TGTGCCAGCAGTTACTCTCAGGCCACTGAAGCTTTCTTT. This translates into CASSYSQATEAFF.

This clonotype was counted at least ten times. V usage is TRBV27 and J usage is TRBJ2-1; D not certain. The CDR3 is made up of 15 amino acids. Trimming removed 4 bases from V and 0 bases from J, with 10 bases in between. CDR1 MNHEY and CDR2 SMNVEV come from the germline V gene (reference sequence). CDR3: CASSSGRSSYNEQFF. The CDR3 DNA reads as TGTGCCAGCAGTTCAGGCAGAAGCTCCTACAATGAGCAGTTCTTC.

The chain recombines TRBV20-1 with TRBJ1-4; D is perhaps TRBD1 (5 bases). This CDR3 region has 14 residues. The V gene lost 0 bases and the J gene lost 7 bases, with 12 bases spanning the gap. Germline lookup yields CDR1 DFQATT and CDR2 SNEGSKA (reference sequence). CDR3 loop: CSAREAGRLEKLFF. DNA for the CDR3: TGCAGTGCTAGAGAGGCAGGGCGTCTTGAAAAACTGTTTTTT.

This clonotype was seen at least ten times. The J gene is TRBJ2-1, the V gene TRBV9, with D perhaps matching TRBD1 or TRBD2 (5 bases each). The V end was cut by 4 bases, the J end by 1 base, with 12 bases between. Germline V gene sequence: CDR1 SGDLS, CDR2 YYNGEE. The CDR3 runs 15 residues. CDR3 loop: CASSPGTESYNEQFF. The CDR3 DNA sequence: TGTGCCAGCAGCCCCGGGACGGAGTCCTACAATGAGCAGTTCTTC.

This clonotype was counted at least ten times. The rearrangement joins TRBV27 to TRBJ2-7; D possibly corresponds to TRBD2 (6 bases). Trimming removed 6 bases from V and 3 bases from J, with 15 bases in between. Germline loops: CDR1 MNHEY, CDR2 SMNVEV (reference sequence). The CDR3 consists of 14 residues. The CDR3 spells CASSPGLTGYEQYF. CDR3 DNA sequence: TGTGCCAGCAGCCCCGGACTAACAGGCTACGAGCAGTACTTC.

This clonotype has a count of ten or more. The chain uses TRBV11-2 and TRBJ2-3; TRBD2 aligns across 15 bases. The CDR3 spans 18 residues. J gave up 4 bases and V 2 bases, and 7 bases lay outside the gene matches. Germline CDR1 reads SGHAT; CDR2 reads FQNNGV. This chain's CDR3 is CASSLRTSGRVQADTQYF. Written as DNA, the CDR3 is TGTGCCAGCAGCTTAAGGACTAGCGGGAGGGTTCAGGCAGATACGCAGTATTTT.

The sample holds many counts of this clonotype. The genes are TRBV7-2 and TRBJ1-1, with D hard to call. Trimming removed 3 bases at V and 8 bases at J, with 10 bases between. The germline CDR1 and CDR2 sequences are SGHTA and FQGNSA. The CDR3 length is 12 residues. CDR3 amino acids: CASSLDGAEAFF. DNA for the CDR3: TGTGCCAGCAGCTTGGACGGCGCCGAAGCTTTCTTT. The whole variable domain, remainder taken from reference TRBV7-2 and TRBJ1-1, is GAGVSQSPSNKVTEKGKDVELRCDPISGHTALYWYRQSLGQGLEFLIYFQGNSAPDKSGLPSDRFSAERTGGSVSTLTIQRTQQEDSAVYLCASSLDGAEAFFGQGTRLTVV.

The V and J genes are TRBV6-2 or TRBV6-3 and TRBJ2-7, with TRBD1 identical over 7 bases. J lost 7 bases, V lost 2 bases, and 8 bases had no gene match. The CDR3 covers 14 residues. Germline V lookup: CDR1 MNHEY, CDR2 SVGEGT. The CDR3 DNA is TGTGCCAGCAGTTACACACGGGACAGTAGAGAGCAGTACTTC. Translation: CASSYTRDSREQYF.

The genes are TRBV20-1 and TRBJ2-7; TRBD1 is a possible D gene (7 bases). The CDR3 is made up of 15 amino acids. Between the trimmed V and J ends, which lost 3 bases and 2 bases, there was a span of 17 bases. Germline V gene data show CDR1 as DFQATT and CDR2 as SNEGSKA (reference sequence). For the CDR3, the DNA is TGCAGTGCTAGCTCACCCAGGGGGGACGCCTACGAGCAGTACTTC. The encoded protein is CSASSPRGDAYEQYF.

The CDR3 reads CASSYRSSGNTEAFF. The CDR3 coding sequence is TGTGCCAGCAGTTACAGGTCTTCAGGTAACACTGAAGCTTTCTTT. The rearrangement links TRBV6-1 to TRBJ1-1; a possible D gene is TRBD1 (5 bases). V shed 5 bases and J shed 2 bases, with 15 bases lying between them. This CDR3 is built from 15 residues. CDR1 and CDR2 (germline): MNHNS, SASEGT.

The table lists this clonotype with many counts. This chain links TRBV7-9 with TRBJ2-1; D unclear. The germline V and J ends were trimmed by 4 bases and 6 bases, with 4 bases remaining between them. Germline values: CDR1 SEHNR, CDR2 FQNEAQ (reference sequence). This CDR3 comprises 11 residues. As DNA, the CDR3 is TGTGCCAGCAGCTGGAGCAATGAGCAGTTCTTC. Protein product: CASSWSNEQFF.

This clonotype was counted at least ten times. The rearrangement uses TRBV3-1 and TRBJ1-1; D unclear. V gave up 5 bases and J gave up 3 bases, with 7 bases separating them. Germline assignment: CDR1 LGHDT and CDR2 YNNKEL (reference sequence). The CDR3 has 12 residues. CDR3 sequence (DNA): TGTGCCAGCAGCGGAGGGTACACTGAAGCTTTCTTT. This sequence encodes CASSGGYTEAFF.

Points on this clonotype: One end of the junction varies from germline; a read error may be responsible. The chain uses TRBV5-1 and TRBJ2-7; D is unresolved. This CDR3 comprises 15 residues. Germline V gives CDR1 SGHRS, CDR2 YFSETQ. The CDR3 here is CASSSGVSFPYEQCF. The CDR3, as DNA: TGCGCCAGCAGCTCCGGAGTGAGTTTCCCCTACGAGCAGTGCTTC.